Included here is one T cell receptor (beta chain) sequence, with context. Controls came from buffy coats of healthy blood donors. Original methodology: Lowest detectable productive clonotype frequency was 2.59 x 10-5. The table came from immunoSEQ multiplex PCR; TCRdb's copy has only in-frame clones and leaves some out. The D gene and trimming were derived from the DNA, and the V and J assignments and clone size from that table. The data show tens of thousands of clones, about 79% seen once. The data are from a study of STAT5B mutations in CD4+ large granular lymphocyte leukemia. Study-wide background: The CDR3 'QG' motif was associated with a particular HLA allele among healthy donors.

Sequenced material: CD4+ T cells from blood buffy coats. This clonotype was obtained from a human donor in good health.

In nucleotides, the CDR3 is TGTGCCAGCAGCTTAGTTTCGGCGGGAGGTCTCTCCTACGAGCAGTACTTC. Translating gives CASSLVSAGGLSYEQYF. V gene TRBV11-2 combines with J gene TRBJ2-7, with 8 positions matching TRBD2. The CDR3 runs 17 residues. CDR1 is SGHAT, CDR2 FQNNGV, per germline. Trimming at V came to 1 base and at J to 0 bases, leaving 8 bases not matched to a gene.